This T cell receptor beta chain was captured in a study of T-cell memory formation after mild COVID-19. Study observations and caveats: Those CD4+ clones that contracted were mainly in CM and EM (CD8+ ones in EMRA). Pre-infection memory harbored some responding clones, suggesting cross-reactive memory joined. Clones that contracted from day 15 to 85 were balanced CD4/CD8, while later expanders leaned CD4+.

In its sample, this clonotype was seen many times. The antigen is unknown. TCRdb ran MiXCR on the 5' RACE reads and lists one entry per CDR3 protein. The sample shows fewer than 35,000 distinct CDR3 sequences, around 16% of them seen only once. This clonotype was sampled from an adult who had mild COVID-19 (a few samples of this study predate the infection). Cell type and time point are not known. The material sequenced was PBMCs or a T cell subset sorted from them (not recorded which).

The CDR3 sequence: CASSPLVGGQPQHF. CDR3 coding DNA: TGTGCCAGCAGTCCGTTGGTGGGGGGACAGCCCCAGCATTTT. The chain employs TRBV27 and TRBJ1-5; D perhaps matches TRBD1 (5 bases). The V end lost 5 bases, the J end lost 7 bases, and 15 bases lay between the germline ends. The CDR3 consists of 14 residues. Germline V lookup: CDR1 MNHEY, CDR2 SMNVEV (reference sequence).